This note documents a single T cell receptor beta chain sequence. Its specificity is unknown. The time point here: pre-sensitization, week 0. Treatment described: therapeutic diphenylcyclopropenone sensitization with weekly scalp DPC. Blood was drawn before each patch test was applied. From germline, CDR1 is KGHSY and CDR2 FQNENV. This CDR3 spans 15 amino acids. Unmatched junction bases numbered 9, after V lost 3 bases and J lost 6 bases. These data originate in a study of human T cells and chemical hapten exposure. Study details: The variation in per-sample TCR yields arose mainly from small differences in pooled library volumes.

MiXCR, run by TCRdb on the RACE reads, gives a single entry per CDR3 protein. The table lists some 74,000 distinct CDR3 sequences, around 13% of them singletons. Study-level points and caveats: Patch test score rose with PT1 expanded TCRs, significant at 8, 16, 32, not 4.

V and J are TRBV16 and TRBJ2-7; 9 bases fit TRBD2. The TCR sequence derives from a woman between 50 and 59 years old with alopecia areata. Some clones in this sample may be carry-over from other donors' samples. Sequenced material: whole blood, taken in connection with sensitization to the hapten diphenylcyclopropenone (DPC). CDR3 nucleotides: TGTGCCAGCAGCCAGGAATTAGCGGGAGAGTCCGAGCAGTACTTC. Its translation is CASSQELAGESEQYF.